This TCR beta chain appears in the sequencing data of a study of T cell changes during pregnancy in multiple sclerosis. Some clones are missing from TCRdb's copy, which holds only in-frame ones; the method was immunoSEQ multiplex PCR. The repertoire consists of about 100,000 clones, with 85% to 95% occurring once and the leading ten covering roughly 0.78%. This clonotype was obtained from a female donor in good health, enrolled as a control in a pregnancy study. The sequences come from peripheral blood, collected in the third trimester of pregnancy.

This chain's CDR3 is CASSPLGSNTEAFF. CDR3 coding DNA: TGTGCCAGCTCACCGCTCGGGTCGAACACTGAAGCTTTCTTT. V gene TRBV18 combines with J gene TRBJ1-1; unclear D gene. The CDR3 consists of 14 residues. CDR1 and CDR2 (germline): KGHSH, LQKENI. V shed 3 bases and J shed 1 base, with 9 bases lying between them.